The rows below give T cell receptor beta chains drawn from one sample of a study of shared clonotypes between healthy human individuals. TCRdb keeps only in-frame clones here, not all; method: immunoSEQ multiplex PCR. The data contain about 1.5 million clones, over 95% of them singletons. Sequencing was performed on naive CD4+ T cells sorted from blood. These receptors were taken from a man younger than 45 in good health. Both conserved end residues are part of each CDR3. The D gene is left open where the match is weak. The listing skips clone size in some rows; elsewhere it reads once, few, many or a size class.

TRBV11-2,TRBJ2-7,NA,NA,CASSRLSGTYEQYF,TGTGCCAGCAGCCGATTATCTGGAACGTATGAGCAGTACTTC
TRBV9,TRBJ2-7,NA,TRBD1,CASSGPMGQRSYEQYF,TGTGCCAGCAGCGGACCCATGGGACAGCGTTCCTACGAGCAGTACTTC
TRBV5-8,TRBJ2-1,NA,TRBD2,CASSSGWASGRDYNEQFF,TGTGCCAGCAGCTCCGGGTGGGCTAGCGGGAGAGATTACAATGAGCAGTTCTTC
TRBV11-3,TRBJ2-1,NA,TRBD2,CASSRGREGEQFF,TGTGCCAGCAGCCGAGGGAGGGAAGGCGAGCAGTTCTTC
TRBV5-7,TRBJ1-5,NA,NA,CASSLVGPLQHF,TGTGCCAGCAGCTTGGTGGGACCTCTCCAGCATTTT
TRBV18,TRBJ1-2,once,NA,CASSPPDSPAMGYTF,TGTGCCAGCTCACCACCTGACAGCCCTGCTATGGGCTACACCTTC
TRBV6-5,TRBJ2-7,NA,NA,CASGAASSYEQYF,TGTGCTTCCGGGGCGGCGAGCTCCTACGAGCAGTACTTC
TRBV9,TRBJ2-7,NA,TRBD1,CASSRRQGTAHEQYF,TGTGCCAGCAGTAGAAGACAGGGAACCGCCCACGAGCAGTACTTC
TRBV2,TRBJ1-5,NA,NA,CASSGEVNQPQHF,TGTGCCAGCAGTGGGGAAGTGAATCAGCCCCAGCATTTT
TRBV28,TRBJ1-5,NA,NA,CASSSWTVNSNQPQHF,TGTGCCAGCAGTTCTTGGACCGTGAATAGCAATCAGCCCCAGCATTTT
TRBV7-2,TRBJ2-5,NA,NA,CASSNPHRSLNIQETQYF,TGTGCCAGCAGCAACCCTCACAGGTCCCTCAATATCCAAGAGACCCAGTACTTC
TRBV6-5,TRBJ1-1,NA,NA,CASKFQGGTEAFF,TGTGCCAGCAAGTTCCAGGGCGGCACTGAAGCTTTCTTT
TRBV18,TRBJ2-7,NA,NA,CASSPRGEEEQYF,TGTGCCAGCTCACCACGGGGGGAAGAGGAGCAGTACTTC
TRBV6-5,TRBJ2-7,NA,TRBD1,CASSRQGLSYEQYF,TGTGCCAGCAGTCGACAGGGCCTTTCCTACGAGCAGTACTTC
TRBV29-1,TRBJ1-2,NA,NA,CSVETDKSYGYTF,TGCAGCGTTGAAACAGACAAAAGCTATGGCTACACCTTC
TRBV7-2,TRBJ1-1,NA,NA,CASSLDLWEEDTEAFF,TGTGCCAGCAGCTTAGATTTATGGGAGGAGGACACTGAAGCTTTCTTT
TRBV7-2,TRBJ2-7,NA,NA,CASRITSVGGGYEQYF,TGTGCCAGCAGGATTACTAGCGTTGGAGGGGGTTACGAGCAGTACTTC
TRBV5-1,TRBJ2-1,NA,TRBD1,CASSPETEGARFF,TGCGCCAGCAGCCCGGAGACAGAGGGGGCCCGGTTCTTC
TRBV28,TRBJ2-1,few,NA,CASTVADPYNEQFF,TGTGCCAGTACCGTAGCGGACCCCTACAATGAGCAGTTCTTC
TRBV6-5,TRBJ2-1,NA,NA,CASRPKRQKYNEQFF,TGTGCCAGCAGACCGAAGCGGCAGAAGTACAATGAGCAGTTCTTC
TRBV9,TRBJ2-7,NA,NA,CASSVYHGSYEQYF,TGTGCCAGCAGCGTATATCATGGCTCCTACGAGCAGTACTTC
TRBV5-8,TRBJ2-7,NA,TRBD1,CASSKTGVVSYEQYF,TGTGCCAGCAGCAAGACAGGGGTCGTCTCCTACGAGCAGTACTTC
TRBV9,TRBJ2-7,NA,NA,CASSGGTHNTYEQYF,TGTGCCAGCAGCGGCGGGACACACAACACCTACGAGCAGTACTTC
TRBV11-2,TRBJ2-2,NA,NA,CASSLVIHNTGELFF,TGTGCCAGCAGCTTAGTCATCCACAACACCGGGGAGCTGTTTTTT